One and the same sample provided the 5 T cell receptor beta chains below, sequenced in a study of cytomegalovirus exposure and HLA in healthy donors. PCR primers comprised 60 Vbeta and 13 Jbeta primers. Repertoires were generated with immunoSEQ multiplex PCR, while TCRdb's copy carries only in-frame clones and drops some. This table has 65,000 to 70,000 clones, roughly 75% appearing once. Sequencing was performed on PBMCs. The source is a woman aged 30 to 39 in good health and CMV-seropositive.

This chain joins TRBV2 and TRBJ2-3, with 7 bases that match TRBD2. Germline V gene data show CDR1 as SNHLY and CDR2 as FYNNEI. This CDR3 comprises 16 residues. The junction had 7 bases not matched to a gene; V was cut back by 4 bases and J by 0 bases. The CDR3: CASSANGGSSTDTQYF. CDR3 DNA: TGTGCCAGCAGTGCGAATGGCGGGAGTAGCACAGATACGCAGTATTTT.

The chain employs TRBV5-4 and TRBJ1-2; a possible D gene is TRBD1 (5 bases). The V end lost 0 bases, the J end lost 4 bases, and 13 bases lay between the germline ends. The CDR3 is made up of 15 amino acids. CDR1 SGHNT and CDR2 YYREEE come from the germline V gene (reference sequence). The CDR3 DNA reads TGTGCCAGCAGCTTGGTTGGGGGGTTGGGCTATGGCTACACCTTC. Its translation: CASSLVGGLGYGYTF.

V and J are TRBV28 and TRBJ1-2; D is possibly TRBD1 (5 bases). Per germline, CDR1 MDHEN and CDR2 SYDVKM. Trimming left V 5 bases short and J 7 bases short, with 17 bases between. The CDR3 is made up of 14 amino acids. As DNA, the CDR3 is TGTGCCAGCAGTCCCCTTCGTGGGGCTGGTGGCTACACCTTC. Its protein is CASSPLRGAGGYTF.

This chain uses TRBV7-9 with TRBJ2-7; 7 bases fit TRBD1. With 1 base clipped from V and 6 bases from J, the junction kept 9 bases outside the gene matches. The germline gives CDR1 SEHNR, CDR2 FQNEAQ (reference sequence). This CDR3 contains 15 residues. The CDR3 DNA reads as TGTGCCAGCAGCTTAGTTGGGACAGTTCGCGGCGAGCAGTACTTC. This gives the protein CASSLVGTVRGEQYF.

The count of this clone is one. The J gene is TRBJ2-1, the V gene TRBV6-6, with a tentative D call TRBD1 (5 bases). This CDR3 region has 14 residues. Between the trimmed V and J ends, which lost 8 bases and 7 bases, there was a span of 18 bases. Per the germline V gene, CDR1 is MNHNY and CDR2 is SVGAGI (reference sequence). Here the CDR3 reads CASGGQGIGNEQFF. Here the CDR3 DNA reads TGTGCCAGCGGTGGCCAGGGAATCGGGAATGAGCAGTTCTTC.